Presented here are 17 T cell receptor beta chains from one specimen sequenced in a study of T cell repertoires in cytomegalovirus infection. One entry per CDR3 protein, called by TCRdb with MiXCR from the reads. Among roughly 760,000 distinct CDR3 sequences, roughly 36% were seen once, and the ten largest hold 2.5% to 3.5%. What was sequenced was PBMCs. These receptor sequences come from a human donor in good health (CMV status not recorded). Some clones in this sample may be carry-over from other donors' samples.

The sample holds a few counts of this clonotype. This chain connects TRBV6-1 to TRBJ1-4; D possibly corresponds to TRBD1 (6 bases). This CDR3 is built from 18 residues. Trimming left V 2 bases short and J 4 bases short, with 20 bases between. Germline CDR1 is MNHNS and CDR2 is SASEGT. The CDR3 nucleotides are TGTGCCAGCAGTGAATTCCTGGGTTTGAACAGGGATAATGAAAAACTGTTTTTT. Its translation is CASSEFLGLNRDNEKLFF.

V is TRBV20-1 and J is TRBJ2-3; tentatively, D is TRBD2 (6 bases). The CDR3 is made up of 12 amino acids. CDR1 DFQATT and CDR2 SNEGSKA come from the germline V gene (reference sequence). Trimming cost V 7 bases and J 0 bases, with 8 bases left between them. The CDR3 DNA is TGCAGTGGGGAGGATAGCACAGATACGCAGTATTTT. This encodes CSGEDSTDTQYF.

The CDR3 reads CASRTMDSLNQPQHF. The DNA for the CDR3 is TGTGCCAGCAGGACGATGGACAGCCTCAATCAGCCCCAGCATTTT. The chain employs TRBV6-6 and TRBJ1-5; possibly TRBD1 for D (6 bases). CDR3 length equals 15 residues. Deletions cut 6 bases from V and 3 bases from J, with 15 bases between. Per germline, CDR1 MNHNY and CDR2 SVGAGI (reference sequence).

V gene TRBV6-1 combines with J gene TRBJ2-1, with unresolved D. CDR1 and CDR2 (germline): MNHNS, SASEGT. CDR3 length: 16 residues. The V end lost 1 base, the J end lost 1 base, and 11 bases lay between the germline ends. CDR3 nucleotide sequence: TGTGCCAGCAGTGAAGATGGGTGGGAATCCTACAATGAGCAGTTCTTC. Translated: CASSEDGWESYNEQFF.

CDR3 nucleotide sequence: TGCGCCAGCAGCCAAAGACAGGGGACGGGCAATGAGCAGTTCTTC. This sequence encodes CASSQRQGTGNEQFF. The J gene is TRBJ2-1, the V gene TRBV4-1, with TRBD1 matching over 8 bases. This CDR3 has 15 amino acids. J was trimmed by 6 bases and V by 2 bases; bases with no gene match: 6. In germline, CDR1 is MGHRA, CDR2 YSYEKL.

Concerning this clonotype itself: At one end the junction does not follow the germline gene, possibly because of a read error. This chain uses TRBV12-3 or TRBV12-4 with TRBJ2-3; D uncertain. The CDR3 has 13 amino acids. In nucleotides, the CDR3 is TGTGCCAGAAGCCGTACCTTCACAGATACTCAGTATTTT. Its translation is CARSRTFTDTQYF.

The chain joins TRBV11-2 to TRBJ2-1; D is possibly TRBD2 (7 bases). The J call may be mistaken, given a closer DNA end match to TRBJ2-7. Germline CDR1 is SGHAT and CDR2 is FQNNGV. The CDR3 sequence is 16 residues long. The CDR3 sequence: CASSTLLGGGYNEQYF. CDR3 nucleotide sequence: TGTGCCAGCAGCACACTCCTGGGGGGGGGCTACAATGAGCAGTACTTC.

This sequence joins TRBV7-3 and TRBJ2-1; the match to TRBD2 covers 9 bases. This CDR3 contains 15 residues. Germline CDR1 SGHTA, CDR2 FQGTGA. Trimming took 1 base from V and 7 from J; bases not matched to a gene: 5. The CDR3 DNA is TGTGCCAGCAGCTTAAGCGGGGGGGGGGCAAATGAGCAGTTCTTC. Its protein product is CASSLSGGGANEQFF.

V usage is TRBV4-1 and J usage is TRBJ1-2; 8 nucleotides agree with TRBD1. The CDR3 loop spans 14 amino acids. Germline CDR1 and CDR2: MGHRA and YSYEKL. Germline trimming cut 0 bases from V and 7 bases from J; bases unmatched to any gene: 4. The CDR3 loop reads CASSQDGQGAGYTF. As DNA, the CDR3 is TGCGCCAGCAGCCAAGATGGGCAGGGGGCTGGCTACACCTTC.

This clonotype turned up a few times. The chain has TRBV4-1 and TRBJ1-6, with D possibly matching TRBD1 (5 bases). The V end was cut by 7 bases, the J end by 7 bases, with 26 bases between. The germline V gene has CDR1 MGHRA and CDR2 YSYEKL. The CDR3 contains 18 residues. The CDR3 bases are TGCGCCAGCACTCCCAACCTCATACGGGCAGGGCCAAATTCACCCCTCCACTTT. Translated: CASTPNLIRAGPNSPLHF.

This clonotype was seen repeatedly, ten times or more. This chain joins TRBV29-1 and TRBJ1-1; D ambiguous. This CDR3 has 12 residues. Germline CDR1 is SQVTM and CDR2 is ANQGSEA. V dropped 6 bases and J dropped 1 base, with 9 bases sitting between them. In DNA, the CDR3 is TGCAGCGTCCTACACCCGAACACTGAAGCTTTCTTT. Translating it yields CSVLHPNTEAFF.

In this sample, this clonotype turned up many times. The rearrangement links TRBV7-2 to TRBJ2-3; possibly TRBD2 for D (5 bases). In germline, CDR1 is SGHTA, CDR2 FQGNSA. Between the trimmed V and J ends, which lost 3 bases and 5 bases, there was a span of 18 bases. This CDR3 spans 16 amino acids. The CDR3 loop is CASSLFSGKALDTQYF. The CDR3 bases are TGTGCCAGCAGCTTGTTTTCCGGGAAGGCTTTAGATACGCAGTATTTT.

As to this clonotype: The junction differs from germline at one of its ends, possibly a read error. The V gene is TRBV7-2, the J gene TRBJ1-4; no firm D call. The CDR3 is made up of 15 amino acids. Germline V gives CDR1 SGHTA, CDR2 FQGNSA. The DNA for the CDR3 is TGTGCCAGCAGCTTTAACGGACTACGGAATGAAAAACTTTTTTTT. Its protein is CASSFNGLRNEKLFF.

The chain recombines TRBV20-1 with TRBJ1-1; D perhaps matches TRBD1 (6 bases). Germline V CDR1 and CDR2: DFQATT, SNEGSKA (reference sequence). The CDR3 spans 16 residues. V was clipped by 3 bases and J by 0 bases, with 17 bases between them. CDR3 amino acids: CSARGSAGQMNTEAFF. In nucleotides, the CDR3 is TGCAGTGCTAGGGGATCCGCCGGACAGATGAACACTGAAGCTTTCTTT.

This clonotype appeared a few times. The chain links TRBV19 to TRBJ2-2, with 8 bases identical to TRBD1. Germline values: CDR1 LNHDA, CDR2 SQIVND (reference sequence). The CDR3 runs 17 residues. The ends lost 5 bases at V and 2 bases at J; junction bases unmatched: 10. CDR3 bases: TGTGCCAGTAGTCTAGCCCGTGGACAGGGTAACACCGGGGAGCTGTTTTTT. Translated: CASSLARGQGNTGELFF. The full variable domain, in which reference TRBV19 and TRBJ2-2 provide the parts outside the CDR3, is DGGITQSPKYLFRKEGQNVTLSCEQNLNHDAMYWYRQDPGQGLRLIYYSQIVNDFQKGDIAEGYSVSREKKESFPLTVTSAQKNPTAFYLCASSLARGQGNTGELFFGEGSRLTVL.

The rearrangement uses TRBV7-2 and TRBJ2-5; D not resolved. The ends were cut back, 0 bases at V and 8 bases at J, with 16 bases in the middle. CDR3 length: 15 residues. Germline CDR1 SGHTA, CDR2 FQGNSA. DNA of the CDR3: TGTGCCAGCAGCTTAGCCGCCACGAGCACGTATACCCAGTACTTC. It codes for CASSLAATSTYTQYF.

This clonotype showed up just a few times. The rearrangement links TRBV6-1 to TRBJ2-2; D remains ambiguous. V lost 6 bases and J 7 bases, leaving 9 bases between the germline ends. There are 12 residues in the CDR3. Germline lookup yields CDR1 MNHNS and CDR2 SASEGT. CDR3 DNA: TGTGCCAGCAGCCCCGGCGGCGGGGAGCTGTTTTTT. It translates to CASSPGGGELFF.